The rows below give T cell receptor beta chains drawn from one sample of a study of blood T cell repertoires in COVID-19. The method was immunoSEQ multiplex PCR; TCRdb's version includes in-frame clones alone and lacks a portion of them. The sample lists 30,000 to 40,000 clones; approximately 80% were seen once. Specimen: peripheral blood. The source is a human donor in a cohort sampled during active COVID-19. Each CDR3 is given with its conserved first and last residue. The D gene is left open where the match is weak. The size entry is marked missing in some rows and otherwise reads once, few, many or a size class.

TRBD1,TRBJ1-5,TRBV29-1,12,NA,TGCAGCGTCGGACAGGGCAATCAGCCCCAGCATTTT,CSVGQGNQPQHF
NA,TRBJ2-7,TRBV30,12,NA,TGTGCCTGGAGTGCAGGGAACTACGAGCAGTACTTC,CAWSAGNYEQYF
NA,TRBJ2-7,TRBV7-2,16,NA,TGTGCCAGCAGCTTAAGACAGTCCGGGTTATTTGACGAGCAGTACTTC,CASSLRQSGLFDEQYF
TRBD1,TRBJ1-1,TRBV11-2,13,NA,TGTGCCAGCAGTAGAGTCCCCGGGACAGCGGCTTTCTTT,CASSRVPGTAAFF
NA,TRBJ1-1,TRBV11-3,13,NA,TGTGCCAGCAGCTTCACTGAGAACACTGAAGCTTTCTTT,CASSFTENTEAFF
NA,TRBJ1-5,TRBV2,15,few,TGTGCCAGCAGTGAAATGTTGTATAGCAATCAGCCCCAGCATTTT,CASSEMLYSNQPQHF
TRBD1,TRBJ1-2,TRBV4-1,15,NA,TGCGCCAGCAGCCACCCGGGACAGGGGGGATATGGCTACACCTTC,CASSHPGQGGYGYTF
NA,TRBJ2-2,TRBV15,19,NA,TGTGCCACCAGCAGGGGAGGACGAATGGGTTGGGCCGCTGGCGGGGAGCTGTTTTTT,CATSRGGRMGWAAGGELFF
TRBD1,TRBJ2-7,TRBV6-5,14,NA,TGTGCCAGCAGAGGGGGACAGGGTATCCGCGAGCAGTACTTC,CASRGGQGIREQYF
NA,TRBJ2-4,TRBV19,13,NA,TGTGCCTGTAGTATGGGGGCAAGAAACATTCAGTACTTC,CACSMGARNIQYF
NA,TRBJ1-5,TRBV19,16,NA,TGTGCCAGTAGTATTGCGGTCCAGGGAAGGGGTCAGCCCCAGCATTTT,CASSIAVQGRGQPQHF
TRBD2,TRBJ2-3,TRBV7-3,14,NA,TGTGCCAGCAGCTCGGGACTAGCGAGTAATACGCAGTATTTT,CASSSGLASNTQYF
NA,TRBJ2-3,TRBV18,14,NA,TGTGCCAGCTCACCAACGGGAGTGGCAGATACGCAGTATTTT,CASSPTGVADTQYF
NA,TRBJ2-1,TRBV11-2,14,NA,TGTGCCAGCAGCTCCCCGGGACATAGTAATGAGCAGTTCTTC,CASSSPGHSNEQFF
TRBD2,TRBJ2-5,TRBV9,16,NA,TGTGCCTGCCCACGAGGCGGGAGGGCCCGAGGAGAGACCCAGTACTTC,CACPRGGRARGETQYF
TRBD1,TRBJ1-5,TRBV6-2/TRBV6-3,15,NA,TGTGCCAGCAGTCCCGGACAGGTCTCCAATCAGCCCCAGCATTTT,CASSPGQVSNQPQHF
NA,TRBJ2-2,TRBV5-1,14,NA,TGCGCCAGCAGCTTGTCCCCTAGTTCCGGGGAGCTGTTTTTT,CASSLSPSSGELFF
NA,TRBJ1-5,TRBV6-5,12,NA,TGTGCCAGCAGAATGGCAAATCAGCCCCAGCATTTT,CASRMANQPQHF
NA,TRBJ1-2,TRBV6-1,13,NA,TGTGCCAGCAGTGAAAACAGGGTGGGGGGCTACACCTTC,CASSENRVGGYTF
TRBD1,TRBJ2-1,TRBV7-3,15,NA,TGTGCCAGCAGCTTTACAGGGGGGAATAACAATGAGCAGTTCTTC,CASSFTGGNNNEQFF
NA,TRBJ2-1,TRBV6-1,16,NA,TGTGCCAGCAGTGTCTATTACGGGAGAGGGGAAAATGAGCAGTTCTTC,CASSVYYGRGENEQFF
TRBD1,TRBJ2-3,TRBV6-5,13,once,TGTGCCATAACAGGGGACCGCACAGATACGCAGTATTTT,CAITGDRTDTQYF
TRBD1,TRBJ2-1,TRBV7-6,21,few,TGTGCCAGCAGCTTAGCCCGGGACAGGGGGCGCATTAAGTCTTCCTACAATGAGCAGTTCTTC,CASSLARDRGRIKSSYNEQFF
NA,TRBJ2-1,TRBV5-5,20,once,TGTGCCAGCAGTGCATGGGGCGTGGCAGAAGAAATGAGCTCCTACAATGAGCAGTTCTTC,CASSAWGVAEEMSSYNEQFF
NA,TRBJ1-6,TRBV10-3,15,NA,TGTGCCATCAGTGAGGGGAGGTCGTATAATTCACCCCTCCACTTT,CAISEGRSYNSPLHF
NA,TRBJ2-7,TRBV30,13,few,TGTGCCTGGAGACAGCTGCCTTCCTACGAGCAGTACTTC,CAWRQLPSYEQYF
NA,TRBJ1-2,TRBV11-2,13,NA,TGTGCCAGCAGCTCCCGTCAGTTAAATGGCTACACCTTC,CASSSRQLNGYTF
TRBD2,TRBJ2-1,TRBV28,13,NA,TGTGCCAGCAGTCGAGCGGGAGTGGGTGAGCAGTTCTTC,CASSRAGVGEQFF
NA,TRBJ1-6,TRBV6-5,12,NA,TGTGCCAGCAGTTACCAGAATTCACCCCTCCACTTT,CASSYQNSPLHF
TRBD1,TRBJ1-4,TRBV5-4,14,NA,TGTGCCAGCAGCCTACAGGGGATTAATGAAAAACTGTTTTTT,CASSLQGINEKLFF
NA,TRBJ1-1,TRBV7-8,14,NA,TGTGCCAGCAGCTCGGGACTATCGAACACTGAAGCTTTCTTT,CASSSGLSNTEAFF
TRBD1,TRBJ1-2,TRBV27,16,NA,TGTGCCAGCAGTTTATCCCGGGACAGGGGGATCTATGGCTACACCTTC,CASSLSRDRGIYGYTF
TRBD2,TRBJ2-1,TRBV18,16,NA,TGTGCCAGCTCACCACTCCCTAGCGGAAGCAACAATGAGCAGTTCTTC,CASSPLPSGSNNEQFF